Below, 18 T cell receptor beta chains from the same sample are listed, as sequenced in a study of cytotoxic CD8 clonotypes in ibrutinib-treated CLL. Produced via immunoSEQ multiplex PCR; TCRdb's table is partial and in-frame only. Of some 130,000 clones listed, about 75% are singletons. Material: PBMCs, obtained after 24 months of ibrutinib treatment. These receptors all stem from a human donor with chronic lymphocytic leukemia.

V usage is TRBV7-9 and J usage is TRBJ2-6; 9 nucleotides match TRBD1. In germline, CDR1 is SEHNR, CDR2 FQNEAQ (reference sequence). Trimming took 4 bases from V and 2 from J; bases not matched to a gene: 9. This CDR3 comprises 18 residues. The CDR3 region has the DNA TGTGCCAGCAGCTCCTCCGGGACAGGGCCACCTGGGGCCAACGTCCTGACTTTC. It translates to CASSSSGTGPPGANVLTF.

The rearrangement uses TRBV10-3 and TRBJ2-1; tentative D call: TRBD2 (5 bases). The CDR3 length is 13 residues. V was pared by 7 bases and J by 0 bases, with 7 bases between. From germline, CDR1 is ENHRY and CDR2 SYGVKD. CDR3 in amino acids: CAIKRGSYNEQFF. The DNA of the CDR3 is TGTGCCATCAAACGGGGCTCCTACAATGAGCAGTTCTTC.

For this clone: At one end the junction does not follow the germline gene, possibly because of a read error. The J gene is TRBJ2-2, the V gene TRBV7-7; TRBD1 is a possible D gene (6 bases). The CDR3 sequence is 15 residues long. Per the germline V gene, CDR1 is SSHAT and CDR2 is FNYEAQ (reference sequence). The CDR3 reads CASSPRTDVTGELFF. The CDR3 DNA reads TGTGCTAGCAGCCCTCGGACAGATGTGACCGGGGAGCTGTTTTTT. Based on the CDR3 plus reference TRBV7-7 and TRBJ2-2, the full variable domain is GAGVSQSPRYKVTKRGQDVTLRCDPISSHATLYWYQQALGQGPEFLTYFNYEAQPDKSGLPSDRFSAERPEGSISTLTIQRTEQRDSAMYRCASSPRTDVTGELFFGEGSRLTVL.

Comment on this clone: At the DNA level, this CDR3 is encoded by other sequences in the same sample as well. The gene calls are TRBV7-9 and TRBJ1-1; D uncertain. This CDR3 contains 12 residues. CDR1 is SEHNR, CDR2 FQNEAQ, per germline (reference sequence). V was shortened by 5 bases and J by 1 base, with 5 bases between the two germline ends. The CDR3 DNA reads TGTGCCAGCAGCACCCCGAACACTGAAGCTTTCTTT. Translating it yields CASSTPNTEAFF.

The chain couples TRBV5-4 to TRBJ1-2; D ambiguous. Germline V gives CDR1 SGHNT, CDR2 YYREEE (reference sequence). CDR3 length equals 13 residues. V was pared by 3 bases and J by 4 bases, with 10 bases between. The CDR3 DNA reads as TGTGCCAGCAGCTCGCCGGATGCCTATGGCTACACCTTC. Its protein product is CASSSPDAYGYTF.

The chain employs TRBV19 and TRBJ2-6; D ambiguous. Germline lookup yields CDR1 LNHDA and CDR2 SQIVND (reference sequence). The CDR3 has 13 amino acids. V lost 1 base and J lost 2, with 0 bases in between. The CDR3 loop is CASSIAGANVLTF. CDR3 nucleotides: TGTGCCAGTAGTATAGCTGGGGCCAACGTCCTGACTTTC.

The chain uses TRBV19 and TRBJ2-3; D remains unclear. V was shortened by 5 bases and J by 2 bases, with 11 bases between the two germline ends. The germline gives CDR1 LNHDA, CDR2 SQIVND (reference sequence). The CDR3 totals 14 residues. CDR3 DNA: TGTGCCAGTAGTGTCCTAGGGCCCACAGATACGCAGTATTTT. Its translation is CASSVLGPTDTQYF.

The V gene is TRBV11-1, the J gene TRBJ2-7, with 9 nucleotides matching TRBD1. The CDR3 covers 14 residues. V dropped 1 base and J dropped 6; count of bases not matched to a gene: 4. Germline V CDR1 and CDR2: SGHAT, FQDESV (reference sequence). The CDR3 region has the DNA TGTGCCAGCAGCTTAGTGGGGACAGGGACCGAGCAGTACTTC. Protein sequence: CASSLVGTGTEQYF.

The chain is built from TRBV7-2 and TRBJ1-3, with D possibly matching TRBD1 (5 bases). The CDR3 is made up of 18 amino acids. Germline V lookup: CDR1 SGHTA, CDR2 FQGNSA. Trimming removed 3 bases from V and 4 bases from J, with 22 bases in between. The CDR3 spells CASSFLFGQRGKGNTIYF. The CDR3 bases are TGTGCCAGCAGCTTTCTATTCGGACAAAGAGGGAAAGGAAACACCATATATTTT.

CDR3 DNA: TGTGCCAGCAGCAACCAACAGGGTCCTAATGAAAAACTGTTTTTT. Translated: CASSNQQGPNEKLFF. The chain combines TRBV7-2 with TRBJ1-4, with D perhaps matching TRBD1 (6 bases). The CDR3 is made up of 15 amino acids. V was pared by 5 bases and J by 3 bases, with 13 bases between. Germline V CDR1 and CDR2: SGHTA, FQGNSA. The whole variable domain, remainder taken from reference TRBV7-2 and TRBJ1-4, is GAGVSQSPSNKVTEKGKDVELRCDPISGHTALYWYRQSLGQGLEFLIYFQGNSAPDKSGLPSDRFSAERTGGSVSTLTIQRTQQEDSAVYLCASSNQQGPNEKLFFGSGTQLSVL.

V is TRBV10-3 and J is TRBJ2-6; D might be TRBD2 (6 bases). The germline V gene encodes CDR1 ENHRY and CDR2 SYGVKD. CDR3 length: 15 amino acids. V dropped 2 bases and J dropped 1 base, with 6 bases sitting between them. CDR3 sequence reads: CAISEGGSGANVLTF. In nucleotides, the CDR3 is TGTGCCATCAGTGAGGGAGGGTCTGGGGCCAACGTCCTGACTTTC.

V is TRBV6-6 and J is TRBJ2-3, with D perhaps being TRBD1 or TRBD2 (6 bases each). Germline V gene lookup returns CDR1 MNHNY and CDR2 SVGAGI (reference sequence). CDR3 length: 12 residues. Trimming left V 7 bases short and J 6 bases short, with 11 bases between. The CDR3 loop is CASMGGADTQYF. The CDR3 DNA reads TGTGCCAGCATGGGGGGCGCGGATACGCAGTATTTT.

The rearrangement joins TRBV2 to TRBJ1-2; D ambiguous. Germline CDR1 reads SNHLY; CDR2 reads FYNNEI. The CDR3 is 11 amino acids. Deletions cut 4 bases from V and 10 bases from J, with 10 bases between. The CDR3 nucleotides read TGTGCCAGCAGTGTTTCAGATCTCTACACCTTC. Translated, it gives CASSVSDLYTF.

Remarks on this clone: At one end the junction does not follow the germline gene, possibly because of a read error. The chain employs TRBV28 and TRBJ1-2; D ambiguous. CDR1 and CDR2 (germline): MDHEN, SYDVKM. The CDR3 sequence is 12 residues long. The DNA of the CDR3 is TGTGCCAGCAGCGGCCCGGCCGGTTCTCTTGCCTTC. Amino acid sequence: CASSGPAGSLAF.

The chain combines TRBV7-3 with TRBJ2-1, with a tentative D call TRBD2 (5 bases). Germline V gene lookup returns CDR1 SGHTA and CDR2 FQGTGA. Deletions cut 5 bases from V and 5 bases from J, with 10 bases between. The CDR3 has 13 residues. CDR3 bases: TGTGCCAGCAGCAACCAGCGGAACAATGAGCAGTTCTTC. Protein: CASSNQRNNEQFF.

The gene calls are TRBV2 and TRBJ1-3; D is undetermined. The germline V gene has CDR1 SNHLY and CDR2 FYNNEI. The CDR3 totals 15 residues. V lost 6 bases, J lost 4 bases, and 16 bases lay in between. The CDR3 bases are TGTGCCAGCAGGCCTCCTTCTACAGAGGGAAACACCATATATTTT. Protein sequence: CASRPPSTEGNTIYF.

This sequence joins TRBV7-8 and TRBJ2-1, with 9 positions matching TRBD2. With 1 base clipped from V and 13 bases from J, the junction kept 8 bases outside the gene matches. The CDR3 runs to 14 residues. CDR1 SGHVS and CDR2 FQNEAQ come from the germline V gene. The CDR3 region has the DNA TGTGCCAGCAGCTTAGGGGCTAGCGGGATCGGACAGTTCTTC. It encodes CASSLGASGIGQFF.

This clone appeared a single time. The chain employs TRBV10-3 and TRBJ2-2, with D possibly being TRBD1 (6 bases). The CDR3 runs 15 residues. The V gene's germline CDR1 is ENHRY and CDR2 SYGVKD. The ends were cut back, 2 bases at V and 4 bases at J, with 11 bases in the middle. The CDR3 DNA reads TGTGCCATCAGTGAGCCGGGGACAATCACCGGGGAGCTGTTTTTT. Translation gives CAISEPGTITGELFF.